These 3 T cell receptor beta chains were sequenced from one sample in a study of PD-L1 blockade in urothelial cancer. Profiled with immunoSEQ multiplex PCR; TCRdb holds only in-frame clones, not every one. Here the sample spans roughly 36,000 clones, 75% to 90% being singletons. The material sequenced was PBMCs, taken around atezolizumab (anti-PD-L1) treatment. The receptor source for this set is a man aged 55 to 69 with urothelial cancer.

The rearrangement uses TRBV7-9 and TRBJ2-1, with 15 positions matching TRBD2. Germline V gene lookup returns CDR1 SEHNR and CDR2 FQNEAQ (reference sequence). V lost 4 bases to trimming and J lost 7 bases; unmatched junction nucleotides: 11. The CDR3 runs 18 residues. In nucleotides, the CDR3 is TGTGCCAGCAGCTCCCGTAGGACTAGCGGGAGGGCCATGAATGAGCAGTTCTTC. Protein product: CASSSRRTSGRAMNEQFF.

This clone was seen only once. This sequence joins TRBV18 and TRBJ2-4; perhaps TRBD2 as D (6 bases). CDR1 is KGHSH, CDR2 LQKENI, per germline. The CDR3 runs to 15 residues. The V gene lost 1 base and the J gene lost 1 base, with 8 bases spanning the gap. The CDR3 region has the DNA TGTGCCAGCTCACCACTGGGGACTGCCAAAAACATTCAGTACTTC. It specifies CASSPLGTAKNIQYF.

The chain employs TRBV5-1 and TRBJ2-5; D not certain. V was cut by 0 bases and J by 1 base, with 4 bases left in between. Germline CDR1 and CDR2: SGHRS and YFSETQ. The CDR3 sequence is 13 residues long. The CDR3 nucleotides are TGCGCCAGCAGCTTGGGAGCCCAAGAGACCCAGTACTTC. Translating it yields CASSLGAQETQYF.